This T cell receptor beta chain was found in a study of post-analysis software for immune sequencing data. Study summary: Multiple sclerosis in the patients followed relapsing-remitting, secondary progressive and progressive-relapsing courses.

This CDR3 comprises 15 residues. Germline V gene sequence: CDR1 SGHTA, CDR2 FQGNSA. The study's findings and limits: Diversity measured as normalized Chao1 was significantly lower in multiple sclerosis patients than in controls. With F measure, samples from one preparation batch clustered together strongly. Four to six TRBV segments, including TRBV5-6, TRBV5-1 and TRBV20-1, were more frequent in patients than controls.

Concerning this clonotype: What it recognizes is unknown.

Unique molecular identifiers were built into the TCR beta cDNA libraries. T cells numbering roughly 1 to 10 million yielded cDNA molecules that totaled about 500,000. TCRdb recomputed calls from the PCR reads with MiXCR, one row per CDR3 protein. The sample consists of hundreds of thousands of distinct CDR3 sequences, roughly 29% of them appearing once. The clonotype originates from a girl aged 10 to 17 with multiple sclerosis. The sample taken for sequencing was blood. The chain couples TRBV7-2 to TRBJ2-5, with TRBD1 matching over 10 bases. The DNA matches TRBJ2-7 better at its end, which makes the J call doubtful. CDR3 DNA: TGTGCCAGCAGCTTTGGTGGGACAGGGGCCTACGAGCAGTACTTC. This codes for CASSFGGTGAYEQYF.